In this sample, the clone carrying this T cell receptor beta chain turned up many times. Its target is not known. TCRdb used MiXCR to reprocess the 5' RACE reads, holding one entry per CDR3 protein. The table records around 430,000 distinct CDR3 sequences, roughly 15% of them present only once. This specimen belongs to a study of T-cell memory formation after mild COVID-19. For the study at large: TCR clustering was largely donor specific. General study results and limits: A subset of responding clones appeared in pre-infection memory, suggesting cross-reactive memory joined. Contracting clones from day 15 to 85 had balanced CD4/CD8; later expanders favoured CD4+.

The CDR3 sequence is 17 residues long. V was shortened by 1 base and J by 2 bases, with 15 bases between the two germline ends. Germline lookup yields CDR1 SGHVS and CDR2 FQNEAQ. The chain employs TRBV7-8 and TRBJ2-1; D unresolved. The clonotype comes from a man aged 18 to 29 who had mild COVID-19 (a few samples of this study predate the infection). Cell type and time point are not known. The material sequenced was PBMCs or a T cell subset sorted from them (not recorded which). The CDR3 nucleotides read TGTGCCAGCAGCTTAGATCTGGGTCTGCCAGCCTACAATGAGCAGTTCTTC. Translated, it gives CASSLDLGLPAYNEQFF.